The next 17 T cell receptor beta chains were all read from a single sample in a study of T-cell reconstitution after alpha-beta-depleted transplantation in children. Unique molecular identifiers were incorporated during preparation of the TCRbeta library. MiXCR, applied by TCRdb to the PCR reads, yields one record per CDR3 protein. The repertoire includes roughly 490,000 distinct CDR3 sequences, roughly 10% of them detected once, and less than 15% sits in the top ten. The specimen comprised PBMCs, mostly from graft donor cells, sampled 180 days after TCRalphabeta/CD19-depleted stem cell transplant. The receptors shown here come from a female patient between 2 and 15 years old who had a stem cell transplant for aplastic anemia, so the T cells may come from the graft donor.

This clonotype was found a few times. The chain carries TRBV12-3 or TRBV12-4 and TRBJ2-6; no clear D. The CDR3 spans 16 residues. V lost 5 bases, J lost 0 bases, and 11 bases lay in between. CDR3 in DNA: TGTGCCAGCAGTAGGTGGCCCCCCTCTGGGGCCAACGTCCTGACTTTC. Residues: CASSRWPPSGANVLTF.

This clonotype was found a few times. The chain uses TRBV18 and TRBJ2-1; 8 positions agree with TRBD1. V shed 8 bases, J shed 7 bases, and the junction held 4 bases outside the gene matches. The CDR3 is 12 residues long. Germline values: CDR1 KGHSH, CDR2 LQKENI. The CDR3 protein is CASHGDRNEQFF. The DNA for the CDR3 is TGTGCCAGCCACGGGGACAGGAATGAGCAGTTCTTC.

A few counts support this clonotype. The genes are TRBV28 and TRBJ1-1; possibly TRBD1 for D (5 bases). The CDR3 consists of 16 residues. Germline CDR1 MDHEN, CDR2 SYDVKM. Trimming removed 2 bases at V and 1 base at J, with 14 bases between. The DNA of the CDR3 is TGTGCCAGCAGTTTAGCCGGGGCGCCTTCGAACACTGAAGCTTTCTTT. It yields the protein CASSLAGAPSNTEAFF.

The chain joins TRBV7-9 to TRBJ2-5; maybe TRBD2 (6 bases). This CDR3 spans 14 amino acids. The V end was cut by 4 bases, the J end by 5 bases, with 14 bases between. The germline V gene encodes CDR1 SEHNR and CDR2 FQNEAQ (reference sequence). The CDR3 DNA is TGTGCCAGCAGCTCTCAGGAACGGGGGGAGACCCAGTACTTC. The encoded protein is CASSSQERGETQYF.

Ten or more counts support this clonotype. The chain joins TRBV7-9 to TRBJ1-2, with D hard to call. CDR1 and CDR2 (germline): SEHNR, FQNEAQ (reference sequence). V was pared by 4 bases and J by 4 bases, with 13 bases between. There are 14 residues in the CDR3. The CDR3 DNA is TGTGCCAGCAGCTCTGGAACAGACATCTATGGCTACACCTTC. Its protein product is CASSSGTDIYGYTF.

A few counts support this clonotype. This chain joins TRBV12-3 or TRBV12-4 and TRBJ1-6; D gene ambiguous. Trimming stripped 8 bases from V and 5 bases from J, with 16 bases between. The CDR3 covers 15 residues. CDR3 DNA sequence: TGTGCCAGCGGATCCTGGAGGCGGGATAATTCACCCCTCCACTTT. The encoded protein is CASGSWRRDNSPLHF.

The chain is built from TRBV5-1 and TRBJ1-1; D unclear. This CDR3 contains 13 residues. Germline CDR1 reads SGHRS; CDR2 reads YFSETQ. Trimming took 1 base from V and 8 from J, leaving 12 bases between them. CDR3 DNA sequence: TGCGCCAGCAGCTTGCGTGCGCAGGAAGAAGCTTTCTTT. Its translation: CASSLRAQEEAFF.

This clonotype was seen a few times. The chain employs TRBV7-2 and TRBJ1-5; D might be TRBD1 (5 bases). CDR1 and CDR2 from the germline V gene are SGHTA and FQGNSA. V lost 2 bases and J 11 bases, leaving 16 bases between the germline ends. This CDR3 is 14 amino acids long. The CDR3 nucleotides read TGTGCCAGCAGCTTATCCAGGGATCTATCAGCCCAGCATTTT. This encodes CASSLSRDLSAQHF.

The CDR3 is CASSPPERQETQYF. Written as DNA, the CDR3 is TGTGCCAGCTCACCACCGGAAAGGCAAGAGACCCAGTACTTC. This rearrangement joins TRBV18 to TRBJ2-5; D unresolved. Germline CDR1 and CDR2: KGHSH and LQKENI. Trimming left V 0 bases short and J 2 bases short, with 7 bases between. The CDR3 totals 14 residues.

The rearrangement links TRBV6-5 to TRBJ2-1; TRBD1 aligns across 7 bases. V was pared by 2 bases and J by 8 bases, with 6 bases of the junction left unmatched. The germline gives CDR1 MNHEY, CDR2 SVGAGI. The CDR3 is 14 amino acids. The CDR3 is CASSYREGGYEQFF. In nucleotides, the CDR3 is TGTGCCAGCAGTTACCGAGAAGGGGGCTATGAGCAGTTCTTC.

This clonotype was seen a few times. The rearrangement uses TRBV7-9 and TRBJ1-5, with TRBD1 matching 10 bases. The CDR3 spans 14 residues. From germline, CDR1 is SEHNR and CDR2 FQNEAQ (reference sequence). The junction had 6 bases not matched to a gene; V was cut back by 4 bases and J by 9 bases. CDR3 sequence: CASSSGTGARPQHF. CDR3 bases: TGTGCCAGCAGCTCCGGGACAGGGGCTCGGCCCCAGCATTTT.

This chain joins TRBV6-2 or TRBV6-3 and TRBJ2-1; 10 bases line up with TRBD2. V gave up 0 bases and J gave up 9 bases; unmatched junction bases: 2. Per the germline V gene, CDR1 is MNHEY and CDR2 is SVGEGT. The CDR3 totals 14 residues. The CDR3 loop reads CASSYSGLAREQFF. For the CDR3, the DNA is TGTGCCAGCAGTTACTCGGGACTAGCGCGTGAGCAGTTCTTC.

This chain joins TRBV4-2 and TRBJ2-3; D gene unclear. This CDR3 has 16 amino acids. Between the trimmed V and J ends, which lost 0 bases and 4 bases, there was a span of 14 bases. Germline CDR1 is LGHNA and CDR2 is YNFKEQ. CDR3 residues: CASSQDVALGADTQYF. DNA for the CDR3: TGTGCCAGCAGCCAAGACGTGGCCCTAGGCGCAGATACGCAGTATTTT.

The sample holds a few counts of this clonotype. This chain's CDR3 is CASRWEGHNEQFF. The CDR3 DNA follows: TGCGCCAGCAGGTGGGAGGGCCACAATGAGCAGTTCTTC. V is TRBV5-1 and J is TRBJ2-1; TRBD2 matches at 7 bases. The CDR3 length is 13 residues. Per the germline V gene, CDR1 is SGHRS and CDR2 is YFSETQ. V shed 5 bases, J shed 5 bases, and the junction held 4 bases outside the gene matches.

This clonotype was detected a few times. The chain has TRBV6-2 or TRBV6-3 and TRBJ2-1; tentative D call: TRBD1 (6 bases). The length of the CDR3 is 13 residues. Germline CDR1 MNHEY, CDR2 SVGEGT. Trimming pared 8 bases from V and 7 bases from J, leaving 15 bases between. CDR3 nucleotide sequence: TGTGCCAGCGGCCTAACAGGGAGAAATGAGCAGTTCTTC. Translated: CASGLTGRNEQFF.

This clonotype showed up just a few times. This chain connects TRBV28 to TRBJ2-2; tentative D call: TRBD1 (6 bases). Trimming left V 6 bases short and J 13 bases short, with 21 bases between. Germline V gives CDR1 MDHEN, CDR2 SYDVKM. The CDR3 spans 14 residues. The chain's CDR3 is CASSSPSYARGLFF. CDR3 DNA: TGTGCCAGCAGCAGCCCATCATACGCCAGGGGGCTGTTTTTT.

This clonotype was observed a handful of times. The V and J genes are TRBV29-1 and TRBJ1-2; D gene ambiguous. Trimming stripped 5 bases from V and 0 bases from J, with 4 bases between. The CDR3 loop spans 11 amino acids. CDR1 is SQVTM and CDR2 is ANQGSEA in the germline V gene. The CDR3 reads CSVLTNYGYTF. The CDR3 DNA follows: TGCAGCGTTCTAACTAACTATGGCTACACCTTC.